Below are 28 T cell receptor beta chains sequenced from a single sample in a study of regulatory T cells in long-lasting Graves disease. Time point denoted: newly diagnosed GD, antithyroid drugs for less than 3 months. TCR sequences were obtained from RNA taken from PBMCs. Arm-PCR of CDR3 regions and iRepertoire HTBI primers were used to build TCR beta libraries. TCRdb redid the calling of the multiplex PCR reads with MiXCR, one entry per CDR3 protein. The sample carries about 540,000 distinct CDR3 sequences, roughly 13% recorded once. The sample also formed part of further work on T cells in Graves' hyperthyroidism and ophthalmopathy.

This specimen consisted of peripheral blood mononuclear cells (PBMCs), obtained at new diagnosis, from a patient treated with antithyroid drugs. Source of these receptors: a man between 25 and 39 years old with Graves disease.

This clonotype was seen more than once but under ten times. V is TRBV29-1 and J is TRBJ2-2; 9 bases are shared with TRBD1. Germline V gene sequence: CDR1 SQVTM, CDR2 ANQGSEA. The CDR3 loop spans 18 amino acids. Trimming cost V 6 bases and J 6 bases; bases outside gene matches: 20. Here the CDR3 DNA reads TGCAGCGTCAAAACCGGGACAGGGCGTATAGTCTGGGCCGGGGAGCTGTTTTTT. Residues: CSVKTGTGRIVWAGELFF.

Remarks on this clonotype: A read error may account for a junction end that differs from germline. The chain joins TRBV20-1 to TRBJ2-1, with 10 bases identical to TRBD2. CDR1 and CDR2 (germline): DFQATT, SNEGSKA (reference sequence). The CDR3 runs to 16 residues. The CDR3 DNA follows: TGCAGTGCTGGAGACCCTATGACTAGCGGGCGAATGGAGCAGTTCTTC. The encoded protein is CSAGDPMTSGRMEQFF.

This clonotype was counted at least ten times. This chain links TRBV5-1 with TRBJ2-3; no clear D. V gave up 0 bases and J gave up 0 bases, with 14 bases separating them. Per germline, CDR1 SGHRS and CDR2 YFSETQ. The CDR3 length is 17 residues. The CDR3 DNA follows: TGCGCCAGCAGCTTGGGTAGAGTCCGGGCTAGCACAGATACGCAGTATTTT. Amino acid sequence: CASSLGRVRASTDTQYF.

This clonotype was seen once. It may be a read error: a sequence one base away is much more abundant. The chain is built from TRBV6-1 and TRBJ2-7; 9 bases are shared with TRBD1. Germline lookup yields CDR1 MNHNS and CDR2 SASEGT. The CDR3 is 15 amino acids. The CDR3 DNA is TGTGTCAGCAGCCAGGGGACAGGGAGCTCCTACGAGCAGTACTTC. This gives the protein CVSSQGTGSSYEQYF.

This chain uses TRBV5-4 with TRBJ1-2; D is possibly TRBD1 (5 bases). Trimming stripped 5 bases from V and 4 bases from J, with 15 bases between. This CDR3 is built from 14 residues. Germline CDR1 SGHNT, CDR2 YYREEE (reference sequence). This chain's CDR3 is CASSSTGQTYGYTF. The CDR3 nucleotides read TGTGCCAGCAGTTCAACGGGGCAAACCTATGGCTACACCTTC.

This clonotype came up many times. The chain combines TRBV12-3 or TRBV12-4 with TRBJ2-1; no clear D. The V end lost 4 bases, the J end lost 2 bases, and 21 bases lay between the germline ends. The CDR3 spans 18 residues. CDR3 region: CASSSLQGSDTPYNEQFF. In DNA form, the CDR3 reads TGTGCCAGCAGTTCCCTTCAAGGAAGCGACACCCCCTACAATGAGCAGTTCTTC.

Points on this clonotype: One end of the junction varies from germline; a read error may be responsible. The rearrangement joins TRBV20-1 to TRBJ2-7, with D unclear. The CDR3 contains 14 residues. The germline V gene encodes CDR1 DFQATT and CDR2 SNEGSKA (reference sequence). The CDR3 DNA reads as TGCAGTGCAAGAGATGGCAGTGGGGATTACGAGCAGTACTTC. Its translation: CSARDGSGDYEQYF.

At least ten counts were recorded for this clonotype. The rearrangement uses TRBV5-1 and TRBJ2-7; 10 nucleotides line up with TRBD2. Trimming cost V 2 bases and J 0 bases; bases outside gene matches: 2. The germline V gene has CDR1 SGHRS and CDR2 YFSETQ. The CDR3 sequence is 15 residues long. CDR3 nucleotide sequence: TGCGCCAGCAGCTTCCTAGCGGGGGCCTCCTACGAGCAGTACTTC. Amino acids: CASSFLAGASYEQYF.

This clonotype was seen at least ten times. The genes are TRBV6-1 and TRBJ1-1; D remains unclear. CDR1 is MNHNS and CDR2 is SASEGT in the germline V gene. The CDR3 spans 13 residues. V lost 6 bases, J lost 1 base, and 9 bases lay in between. The CDR3 loop reads CASRAQANTEAFF. The CDR3 nucleotides are TGTGCCAGCAGGGCTCAGGCGAACACTGAAGCTTTCTTT.

This clonotype was seen repeatedly, ten times or more. The chain employs TRBV10-1 and TRBJ2-3; the match to TRBD2 covers 9 bases. This CDR3 region has 16 residues. Germline values: CDR1 WNHNN, CDR2 SYGVQD (reference sequence). Germline trimming cut 2 bases from V and 5 bases from J; bases unmatched to any gene: 8. CDR3 sequence reads: CASSESLAGSGDTQYF. The CDR3 DNA follows: TGCGCCAGCAGTGAGAGTCTAGCGGGGAGTGGAGATACGCAGTATTTT.

The chain recombines TRBV7-2 with TRBJ2-1; 10 bases align to TRBD2. V shed 5 bases, J shed 4 bases, and the junction held 17 bases outside the gene matches. The V gene's germline CDR1 is SGHTA and CDR2 FQGNSA. The CDR3 is made up of 19 amino acids. CDR3 amino acids: CASSTPQREGLMSYNEQFF. In nucleotides, the CDR3 is TGTGCCAGCAGCACCCCCCAGCGGGAGGGCCTTATGAGTTACAATGAGCAGTTCTTC.

This clonotype was seen a handful of times. This chain uses TRBV7-9 with TRBJ2-2; TRBD1 matches 7 bases. V trimming: 5 bases; J trimming: 6 bases; junction bases outside the gene matches: 9. CDR1 is SEHNR, CDR2 FQNEAQ, per germline (reference sequence). This CDR3 contains 15 residues. The CDR3 nucleotides read TGTGCCAGCAGCCTAAGGGACAGTGTCCCCGGGGAGCTGTTTTTT. Residues: CASSLRDSVPGELFF.

This clonotype appeared many times. This rearrangement joins TRBV2 to TRBJ2-7; 8 bases align to TRBD2. The germline gives CDR1 SNHLY, CDR2 FYNNEI. This CDR3 is 15 amino acids long. V lost 7 bases to trimming and J lost 6 bases; unmatched junction nucleotides: 14. CDR3 sequence (DNA): TGTGCCAGCACCGAGAGGGCTAGCGGGTCTATCGAGCAGTACTTC. Protein: CASTERASGSIEQYF. The full variable domain, rest sourced from reference TRBV2 and TRBJ2-7, is EPEVTQTPSHQVTQMGQEVILRCVPISNHLYFYWYRQILGQKVEFLVSFYNNEISEKSEIFDDQFSVERPDGSNFTLKIRSTKLEDSAMYFCASTERASGSIEQYFGPGTRLTVT.

As for this clonotype: A far larger clone is one nucleotide away, so this likely arose from a read error. The gene calls are TRBV7-2 and TRBJ1-1; D is ambiguous. The CDR3 loop spans 13 amino acids. CDR1 and CDR2 (germline): SGHTA, FQGNSA. The V end lost 6 bases, the J end lost 6 bases, and 14 bases lay between the germline ends. CDR3 region: CASSDWADAEAFF. DNA of the CDR3: TGTGCCAGCAGTGATTGGGCGGACGCTGAAGCTTTCTTT.

This clonotype was observed a handful of times. A much more abundant neighbour one base away suggests this may be a read error. V and J are TRBV27 and TRBJ1-4; D is possibly TRBD1 (6 bases). CDR1 is MNHEY and CDR2 is SMNVEV in the germline V gene (reference sequence). The CDR3 has 21 residues. Between the trimmed V and J ends, which lost 6 bases and 4 bases, there was a span of 33 bases. The CDR3 sequence is CASSQYHRELPTRTFNEKLFF. As DNA, the CDR3 is TGTGCCAGCAGCCAATACCACAGGGAGCTTCCTACGCGCACTTTTAATGAAAAACTGTTTTTT.

The genes are TRBV7-6 and TRBJ2-2, with TRBD1 as a possible D gene (6 bases). The ends were cut back, 1 base at V and 4 bases at J, with 13 bases in the middle. The CDR3 is 16 residues long. CDR1 is SGHVS and CDR2 is FNYEAQ in the germline V gene. CDR3 amino acids: CASSLDWGPPTGELFF. CDR3 sequence (DNA): TGTGCCAGCAGCTTAGACTGGGGGCCGCCCACCGGGGAGCTGTTTTTT.

At least ten counts were recorded for this clonotype. The chain carries TRBV29-1 and TRBJ2-5; 14 bases map to TRBD2. This CDR3 comprises 14 residues. The germline CDR1 and CDR2 sequences are SQVTM and ANQGSEA. Trimming removed 7 bases from V and 4 bases from J; junction bases left unmatched: 5. CDR3 nucleotide sequence: TGCAGCGCAAAGACTAGCGGGGGGGGAGAGACCCAGTACTTC. Translation: CSAKTSGGGETQYF.

This clonotype was picked up many times. The genes are TRBV12-3 or TRBV12-4 and TRBJ2-7; weak D call: TRBD2 (7 bases). This CDR3 has 15 amino acids. Trimming removed 1 base from V and 4 bases from J, with 14 bases in between. CDR3 residues: CASSLVQGGGYEQYF. The CDR3, as DNA: TGTGCCAGCAGTTTAGTTCAGGGAGGGGGGTACGAGCAGTACTTC.

The chain employs TRBV6-1 and TRBJ2-1; TRBD2 agrees at 8 bases. V lost 6 bases, J lost 2 bases, and 3 bases stayed unmatched. Per the germline V gene, CDR1 is MNHNS and CDR2 is SASEGT. This CDR3 has 14 residues. The CDR3 sequence is CASRREVPYNEQFF. CDR3 in DNA: TGTGCCAGCAGGCGGGAGGTTCCCTACAATGAGCAGTTCTTC.

With respect to this clonotype: A much larger clone is a single base away; this may be a read error. The chain has TRBV5-1 and TRBJ2-1, with 7 bases matching TRBD1. CDR3 length equals 17 residues. V was pared by 3 bases and J by 7 bases, with 16 bases of the junction left unmatched. Per the germline V gene, CDR1 is SGHRS and CDR2 is YFSETQ. In nucleotides, the CDR3 is TGCGCCAGCAGCTGGGATCAGGGGACAGTGGGCAAGAATGAGCAGTTCTTC. It encodes CASSWDQGTVGKNEQFF.

This clonotype was counted many times. This chain connects TRBV12-3 or TRBV12-4 to TRBJ2-7; TRBD1 matches at 7 bases. Trimming took 6 bases from V and 5 from J; bases not matched to a gene: 10. CDR3 length: 14 amino acids. CDR3 residues: CASSPSTGNDEQYF. CDR3 DNA sequence: TGTGCCAGCAGCCCCTCGACAGGGAATGACGAGCAGTACTTC.

This clonotype has ten or more counts. V and J are TRBV7-3 and TRBJ2-3; D remains ambiguous. The V gene lost 5 bases and the J gene lost 0 bases, with 6 bases spanning the gap. The CDR3 sequence is 13 residues long. Germline lookup yields CDR1 SGHTA and CDR2 FQGTGA. The CDR3 nucleotides are TGTGCCAGCAGCACCACTAGCACAGATACGCAGTATTTT. Its protein product is CASSTTSTDTQYF.

This clonotype has ten or more counts. The genes are TRBV28 and TRBJ2-3; 12 bases map to TRBD2. The CDR3 length is 18 residues. The V gene end was trimmed by 5 bases and the J gene end by 4 bases; junction bases not matched to a gene: 13. The germline V gene has CDR1 MDHEN and CDR2 SYDVKM. The CDR3: CASSTVALAGGGADTQYF. CDR3 DNA sequence: TGTGCCAGCAGTACCGTGGCCCTAGCGGGAGGGGGCGCAGATACGCAGTATTTT.

This clonotype was counted only a few times. The DNA for the CDR3 is TGTGCCAGCAGCCAAGAACTGACAGGCTTGAGAGGGACACCCCTCCACTTT. Amino acid sequence: CASSQELTGLRGTPLHF. This rearrangement joins TRBV2 to TRBJ1-6, with D perhaps TRBD1 (6 bases). The V gene's germline CDR1 is SNHLY and CDR2 FYNNEI. This CDR3 comprises 17 residues. Trimming pared 6 bases from V and 11 bases from J, leaving 26 bases between.

This clonotype showed up just once. This chain connects TRBV11-1 to TRBJ2-5, with a possible D match to TRBD1 (5 bases). The closer fit of TRBJ2-1 to the DNA end suggests the J call may be wrong. CDR3 length: 13 residues. From germline, CDR1 is SGHAT and CDR2 FQDESV (reference sequence). The CDR3 here is CASSGASYNEQFF. The CDR3 nucleotides read TGTGCCAGCAGCGGGGCTTCTTACAATGAGCAGTTCTTC.

This clonotype was picked up many times. DNA of the CDR3: TGTGCCTGGAGTCAGGGACTAGCGGGAGGGCCCGACGAGCAGTACTTC. This sequence encodes CAWSQGLAGGPDEQYF. The chain joins TRBV30 to TRBJ2-7; TRBD2 aligns across 16 bases. Trimming removed 2 bases from V and 5 bases from J; junction bases left unmatched: 6. Germline assignment: CDR1 GTSNPN and CDR2 SVGIG (reference sequence). This CDR3 comprises 16 residues.

This clonotype was counted ten times or more. The chain carries TRBV6-4 and TRBJ2-7; D remains ambiguous. In germline, CDR1 is MRHNA, CDR2 SNTAGT. There are 16 residues in the CDR3. Deletions cut 2 bases from V and 0 bases from J, with 14 bases between. Here the CDR3 DNA reads TGTGCCAGCAGTGACCCTCCCAAGGCGCACTCCTACGAGCAGTACTTC. Protein product: CASSDPPKAHSYEQYF.

The sample holds many counts of this clonotype. The rearrangement joins TRBV2 to TRBJ2-1; weak D call: TRBD1 (6 bases). CDR1 and CDR2 from the germline V gene are SNHLY and FYNNEI. The CDR3 sequence is 15 residues long. Trimming took 7 bases from V and 3 from J, leaving 16 bases between them. CDR3 sequence: CASNKRGNSYNEQFF. DNA for the CDR3: TGTGCCAGCAACAAAAGGGGGAACAGCTACAATGAGCAGTTCTTC. The full variable domain, completed using reference TRBV2 and TRBJ2-1, is EPEVTQTPSHQVTQMGQEVILRCVPISNHLYFYWYRQILGQKVEFLVSFYNNEISEKSEIFDDQFSVERPDGSNFTLKIRSTKLEDSAMYFCASNKRGNSYNEQFFGPGTRLTVL.